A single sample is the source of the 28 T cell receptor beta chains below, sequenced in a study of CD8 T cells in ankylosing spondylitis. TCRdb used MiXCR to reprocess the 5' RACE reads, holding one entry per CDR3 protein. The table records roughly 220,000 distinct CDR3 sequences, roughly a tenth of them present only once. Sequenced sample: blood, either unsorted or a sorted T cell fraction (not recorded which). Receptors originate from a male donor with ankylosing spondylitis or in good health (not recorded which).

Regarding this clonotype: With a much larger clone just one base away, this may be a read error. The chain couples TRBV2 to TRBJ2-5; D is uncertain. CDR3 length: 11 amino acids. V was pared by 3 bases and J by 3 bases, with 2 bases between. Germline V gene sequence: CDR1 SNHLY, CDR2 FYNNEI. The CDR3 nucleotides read TGTGCCAGCAGTGAGGAAGAGACCCAGTACTTC. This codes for CASSEEETQYF.

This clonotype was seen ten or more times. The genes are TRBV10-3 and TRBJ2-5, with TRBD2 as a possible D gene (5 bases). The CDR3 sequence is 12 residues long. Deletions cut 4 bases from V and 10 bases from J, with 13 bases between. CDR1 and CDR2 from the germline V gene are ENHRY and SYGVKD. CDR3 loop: CAISADGEFQYF. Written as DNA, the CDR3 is TGTGCCATCAGTGCTGATGGGGAGTTCCAGTACTTC.

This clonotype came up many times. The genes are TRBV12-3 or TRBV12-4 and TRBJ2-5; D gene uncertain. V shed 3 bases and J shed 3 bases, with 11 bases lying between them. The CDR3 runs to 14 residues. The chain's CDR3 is CASSFSSGKETQYF. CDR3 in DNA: TGTGCCAGCAGTTTTAGTTCGGGCAAAGAGACCCAGTACTTC.

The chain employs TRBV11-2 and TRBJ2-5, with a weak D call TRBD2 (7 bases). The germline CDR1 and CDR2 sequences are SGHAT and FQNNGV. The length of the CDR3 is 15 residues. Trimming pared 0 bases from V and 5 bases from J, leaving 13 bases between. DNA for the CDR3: TGTGCCAGCAGCTTAGATGGGGGGGGCGTCGAGACCCAGTACTTC. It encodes CASSLDGGGVETQYF.

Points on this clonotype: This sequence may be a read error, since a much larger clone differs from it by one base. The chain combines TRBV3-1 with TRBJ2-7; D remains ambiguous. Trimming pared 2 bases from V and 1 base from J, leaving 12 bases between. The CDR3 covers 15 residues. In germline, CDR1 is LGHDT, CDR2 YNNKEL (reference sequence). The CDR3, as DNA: TGTGCCAGCAGCCAAAGTGTTGCAGGTTCCTACGAGCAGTACTTC. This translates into CASSQSVAGSYEQYF.

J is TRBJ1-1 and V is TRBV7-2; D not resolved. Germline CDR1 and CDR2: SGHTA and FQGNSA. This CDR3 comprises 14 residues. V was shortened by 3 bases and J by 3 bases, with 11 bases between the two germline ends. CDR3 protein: CASSFAGLDTEAFF. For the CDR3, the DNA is TGTGCCAGCAGCTTCGCGGGCTTGGACACTGAAGCTTTCTTT. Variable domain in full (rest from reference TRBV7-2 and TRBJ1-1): GAGVSQSPSNKVTEKGKDVELRCDPISGHTALYWYRQSLGQGLEFLIYFQGNSAPDKSGLPSDRFSAERTGGSVSTLTIQRTQQEDSAVYLCASSFAGLDTEAFFGQGTRLTVV.

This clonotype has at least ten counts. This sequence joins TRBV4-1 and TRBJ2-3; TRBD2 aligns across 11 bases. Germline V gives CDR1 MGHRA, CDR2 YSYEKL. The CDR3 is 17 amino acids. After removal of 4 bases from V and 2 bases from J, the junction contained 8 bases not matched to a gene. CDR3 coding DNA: TGCGCCAGCAGCCCAGCCCTAGCGGGGGGCTTCACAGATACGCAGTATTTT. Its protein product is CASSPALAGGFTDTQYF.

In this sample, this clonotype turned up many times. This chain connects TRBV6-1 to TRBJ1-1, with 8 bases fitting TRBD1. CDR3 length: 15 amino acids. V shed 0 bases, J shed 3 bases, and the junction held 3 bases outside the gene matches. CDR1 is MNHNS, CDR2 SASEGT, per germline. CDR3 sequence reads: CASSEATGADTEAFF. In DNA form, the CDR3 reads TGTGCCAGCAGTGAAGCGACAGGGGCGGACACTGAAGCTTTCTTT.

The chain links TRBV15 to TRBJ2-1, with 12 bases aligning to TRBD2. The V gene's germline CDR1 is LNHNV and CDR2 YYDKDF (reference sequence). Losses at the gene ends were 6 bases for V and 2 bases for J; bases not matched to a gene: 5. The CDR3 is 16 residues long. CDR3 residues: CATRGASGGAYNEQFF. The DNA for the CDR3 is TGTGCCACCAGAGGGGCTAGCGGGGGGGCCTACAATGAGCAGTTCTTC.

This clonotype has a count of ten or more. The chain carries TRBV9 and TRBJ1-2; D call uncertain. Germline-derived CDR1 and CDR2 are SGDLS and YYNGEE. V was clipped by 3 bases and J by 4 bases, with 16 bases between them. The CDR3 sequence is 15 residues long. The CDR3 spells CASSAYDEPVYGYTF. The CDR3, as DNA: TGTGCCAGCAGCGCGTATGATGAGCCAGTCTATGGCTACACCTTC.

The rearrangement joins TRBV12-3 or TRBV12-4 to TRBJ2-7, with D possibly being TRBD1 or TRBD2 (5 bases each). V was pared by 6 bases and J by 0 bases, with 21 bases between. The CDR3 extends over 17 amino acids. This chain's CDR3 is CASRSPRGNTHSYEQYF. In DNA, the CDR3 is TGTGCCAGCAGATCCCCGAGGGGCAACACGCACTCCTACGAGCAGTACTTC.

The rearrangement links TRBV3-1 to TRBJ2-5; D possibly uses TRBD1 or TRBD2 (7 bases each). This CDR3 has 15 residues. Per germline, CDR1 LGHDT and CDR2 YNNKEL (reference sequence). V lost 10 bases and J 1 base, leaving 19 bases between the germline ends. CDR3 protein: CATRGVGGIQETQYF. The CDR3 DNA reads TGTGCCACTCGGGGGGTAGGGGGCATCCAAGAGACCCAGTACTTC.

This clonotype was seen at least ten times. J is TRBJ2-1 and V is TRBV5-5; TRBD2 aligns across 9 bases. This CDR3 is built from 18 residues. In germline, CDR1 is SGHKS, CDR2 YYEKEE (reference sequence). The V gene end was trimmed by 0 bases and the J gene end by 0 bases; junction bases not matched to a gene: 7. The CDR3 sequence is CASSLGDGGGVSYNEQFF. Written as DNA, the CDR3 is TGTGCCAGCAGCTTGGGGGATGGCGGGGGGGTCTCCTACAATGAGCAGTTCTTC. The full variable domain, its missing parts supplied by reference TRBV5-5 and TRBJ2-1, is DAGVTQSPTHLIKTRGQQVTLRCSPISGHKSVSWYQQVLGQGPQFIFQYYEKEERGRGNFPDRFSARQFPNYSSELNVNALLLGDSALYLCASSLGDGGGVSYNEQFFGPGTRLTVL.

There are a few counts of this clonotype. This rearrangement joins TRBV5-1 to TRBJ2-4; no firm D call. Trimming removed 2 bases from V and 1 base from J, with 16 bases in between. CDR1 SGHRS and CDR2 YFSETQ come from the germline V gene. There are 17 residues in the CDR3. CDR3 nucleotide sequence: TGCGCCAGCAGCTTAAGGGCCCCGAGTGGGGCCAAAAACATTCAGTACTTC. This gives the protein CASSLRAPSGAKNIQYF.

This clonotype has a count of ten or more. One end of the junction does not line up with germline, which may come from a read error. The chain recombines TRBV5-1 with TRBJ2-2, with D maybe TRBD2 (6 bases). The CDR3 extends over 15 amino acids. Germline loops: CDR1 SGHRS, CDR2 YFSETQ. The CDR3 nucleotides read TGCGCCAGCAGCTTTAGCGGCGCGAACACCGGGGACCTGTTTTTT. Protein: CASSFSGANTGDLFF. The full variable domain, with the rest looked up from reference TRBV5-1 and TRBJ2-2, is KAGVTQTPRYLIKTRGQQVTLSCSPISGHRSVSWYQQTPGQGLQFLFEYFSETQRNKGNFPGRFSGRQFSNSRSEMNVSTLELGDSALYLCASSFSGANTGDLFFGEGSRLTVL.

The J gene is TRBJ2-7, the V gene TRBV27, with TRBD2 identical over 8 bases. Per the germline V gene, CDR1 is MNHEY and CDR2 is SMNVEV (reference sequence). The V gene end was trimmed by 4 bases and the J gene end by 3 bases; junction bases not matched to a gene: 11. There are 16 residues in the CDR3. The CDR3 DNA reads TGTGCCAGCAGTTATGCACTTGCGGGGGGCGGCTACGAGCAGTACTTC. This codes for CASSYALAGGGYEQYF.

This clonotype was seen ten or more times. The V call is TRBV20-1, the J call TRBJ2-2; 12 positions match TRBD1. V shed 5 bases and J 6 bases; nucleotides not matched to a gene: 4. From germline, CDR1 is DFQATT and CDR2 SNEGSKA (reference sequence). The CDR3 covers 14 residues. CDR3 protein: CSALWDRGPGELFF. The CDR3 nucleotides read TGCAGTGCTCTATGGGACAGGGGGCCCGGGGAGCTGTTTTTT.

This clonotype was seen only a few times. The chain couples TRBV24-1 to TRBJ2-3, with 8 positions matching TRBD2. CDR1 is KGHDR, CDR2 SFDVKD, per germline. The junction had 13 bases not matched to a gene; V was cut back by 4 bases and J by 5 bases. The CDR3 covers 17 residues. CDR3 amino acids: CATSEVRASGGGDTQYF. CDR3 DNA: TGTGCCACCAGTGAAGTAAGAGCTTCGGGGGGGGGAGATACGCAGTATTTT.

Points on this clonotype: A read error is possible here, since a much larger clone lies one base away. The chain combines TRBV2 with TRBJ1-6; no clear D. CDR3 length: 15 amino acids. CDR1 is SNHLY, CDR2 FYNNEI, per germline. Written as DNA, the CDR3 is TGTGCCACCAGTGAAGCTTCCCGCGGTGGGTCACCCCTCCACTTT. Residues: CATSEASRGGSPLHF. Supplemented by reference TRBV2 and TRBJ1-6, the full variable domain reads EPEVTQTPSHQVTQMGQEVILRCVPISNHLYFYWYRQILGQKVEFLVSFYNNEISEKSEIFDDQFSVERPDGSNFTLKIRSTKLEDSAMYFCATSEASRGGSPLHFGNGTRLTVT.

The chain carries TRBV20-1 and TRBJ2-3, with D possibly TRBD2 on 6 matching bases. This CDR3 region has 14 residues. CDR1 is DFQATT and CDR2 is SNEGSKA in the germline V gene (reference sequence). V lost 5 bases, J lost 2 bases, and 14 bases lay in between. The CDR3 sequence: CSAVGGLNTDTQYF. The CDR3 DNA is TGCAGTGCTGTGGGGGGTCTGAACACAGATACGCAGTATTTT.

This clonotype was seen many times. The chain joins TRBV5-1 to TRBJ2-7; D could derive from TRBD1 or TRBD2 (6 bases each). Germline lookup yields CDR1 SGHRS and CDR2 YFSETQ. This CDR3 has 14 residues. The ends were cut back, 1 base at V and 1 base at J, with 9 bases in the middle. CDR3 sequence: CASSLPGASYEQYF. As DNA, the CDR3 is TGCGCCAGCAGCTTGCCGGGGGCATCCTACGAGCAGTACTTC.

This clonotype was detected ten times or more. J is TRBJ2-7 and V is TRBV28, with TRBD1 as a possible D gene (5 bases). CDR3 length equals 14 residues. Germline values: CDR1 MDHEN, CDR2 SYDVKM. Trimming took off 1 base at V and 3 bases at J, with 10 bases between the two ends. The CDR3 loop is CASSLFSQDYEQYF. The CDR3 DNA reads TGTGCCAGCAGTTTATTCTCACAGGACTACGAGCAGTACTTC.

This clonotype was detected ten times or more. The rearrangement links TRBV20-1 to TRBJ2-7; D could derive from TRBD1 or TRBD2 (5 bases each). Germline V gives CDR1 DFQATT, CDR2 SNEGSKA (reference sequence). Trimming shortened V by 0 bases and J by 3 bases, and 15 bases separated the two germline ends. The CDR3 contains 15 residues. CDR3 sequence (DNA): TGCAGTGCTAGAGATCCAGGGCTCGGAGGCTACGAGCAGTACTTC. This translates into CSARDPGLGGYEQYF.

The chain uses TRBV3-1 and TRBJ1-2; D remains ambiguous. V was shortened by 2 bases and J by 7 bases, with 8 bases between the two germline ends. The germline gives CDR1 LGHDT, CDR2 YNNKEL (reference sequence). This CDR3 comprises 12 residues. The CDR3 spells CASSQIGGGYTF. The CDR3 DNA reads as TGTGCCAGCAGCCAAATCGGAGGTGGCTACACCTTC.

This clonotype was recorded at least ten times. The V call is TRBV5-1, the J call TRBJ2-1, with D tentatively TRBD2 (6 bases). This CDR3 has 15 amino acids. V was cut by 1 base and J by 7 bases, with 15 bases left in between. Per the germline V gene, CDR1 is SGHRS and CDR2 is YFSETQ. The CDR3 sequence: CASSLLITSHNEQFF. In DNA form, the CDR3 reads TGCGCCAGCAGCTTGTTGATTACTAGCCATAATGAGCAGTTCTTC. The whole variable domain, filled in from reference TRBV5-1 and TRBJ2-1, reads KAGVTQTPRYLIKTRGQQVTLSCSPISGHRSVSWYQQTPGQGLQFLFEYFSETQRNKGNFPGRFSGRQFSNSRSEMNVSTLELGDSALYLCASSLLITSHNEQFFGPGTRLTVL.

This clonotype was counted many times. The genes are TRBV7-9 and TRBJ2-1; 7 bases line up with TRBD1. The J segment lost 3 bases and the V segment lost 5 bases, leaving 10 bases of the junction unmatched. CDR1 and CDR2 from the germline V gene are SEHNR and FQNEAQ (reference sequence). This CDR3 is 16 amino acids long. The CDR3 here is CASSPRGTGDYNEQFF. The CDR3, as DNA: TGTGCCAGCAGCCCCAGGGGAACAGGGGACTACAATGAGCAGTTCTTC.

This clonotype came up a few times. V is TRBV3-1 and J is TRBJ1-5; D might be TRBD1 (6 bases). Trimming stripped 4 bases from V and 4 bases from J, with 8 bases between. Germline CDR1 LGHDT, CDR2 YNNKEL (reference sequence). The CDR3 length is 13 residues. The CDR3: CASSPGANQPQHF. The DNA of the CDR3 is TGTGCCAGCAGCCCGGGGGCTAATCAGCCCCAGCATTTT.

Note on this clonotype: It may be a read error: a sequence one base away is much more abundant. The CDR3 loop reads CASSFRLAGTGEPFF. CDR3 nucleotide sequence: TGCGCCAGCAGCTTTCGACTAGCGGGCACCGGGGAGCCGTTTTTT. The genes are TRBV5-1 and TRBJ2-2; 10 positions agree with TRBD2. This CDR3 comprises 15 residues. Germline V gene sequence: CDR1 SGHRS, CDR2 YFSETQ.